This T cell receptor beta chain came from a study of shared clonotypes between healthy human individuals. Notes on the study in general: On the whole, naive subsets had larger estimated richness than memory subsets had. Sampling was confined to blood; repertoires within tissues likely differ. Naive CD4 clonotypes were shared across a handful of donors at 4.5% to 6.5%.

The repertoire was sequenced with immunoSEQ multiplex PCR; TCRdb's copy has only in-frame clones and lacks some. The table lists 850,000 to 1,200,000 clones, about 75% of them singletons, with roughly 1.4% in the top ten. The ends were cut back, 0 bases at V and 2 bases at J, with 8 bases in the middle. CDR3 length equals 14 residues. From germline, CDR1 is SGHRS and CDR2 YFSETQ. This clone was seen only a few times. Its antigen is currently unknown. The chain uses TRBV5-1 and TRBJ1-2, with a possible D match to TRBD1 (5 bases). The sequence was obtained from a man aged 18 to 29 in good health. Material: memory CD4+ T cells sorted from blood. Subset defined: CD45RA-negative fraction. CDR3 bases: TGCGCCAGCAGCTTGGTAGGGGACAACTATGGCTACACCTTC. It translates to CASSLVGDNYGYTF.